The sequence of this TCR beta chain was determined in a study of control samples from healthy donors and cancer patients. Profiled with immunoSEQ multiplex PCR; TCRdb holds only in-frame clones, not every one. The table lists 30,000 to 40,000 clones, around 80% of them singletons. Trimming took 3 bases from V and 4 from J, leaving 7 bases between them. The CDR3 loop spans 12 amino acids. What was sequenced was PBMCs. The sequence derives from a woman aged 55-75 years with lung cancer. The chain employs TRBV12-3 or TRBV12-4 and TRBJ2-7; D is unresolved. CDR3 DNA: TGTGCCAGCAGTTTTGGCAGATACGAGCAGTACTTC. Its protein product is CASSFGRYEQYF.